One sample yielded the 14 T cell receptor beta chains listed below, sequenced in a study of blood T cell repertoires in COVID-19. Assay: immunoSEQ multiplex PCR; the TCRdb copy retains only in-frame clones and omits some. The table has about 74,000 clones, about nine tenths seen once. The sample consisted of peripheral blood. All receptors derive from a woman of 80 years or more with active or convalescent COVID-19.

The gene calls are TRBV24-1 and TRBJ1-5; 7 positions agree with TRBD1. Germline CDR1 and CDR2: KGHDR and SFDVKD. The CDR3 extends over 15 amino acids. The trim removed 10 bases at V and 1 base at J, leaving 9 bases unmatched. The chain's CDR3 is CATEGARSSNQPQHF. Here the CDR3 DNA reads TGTGCCACAGAGGGGGCGAGGAGCAGCAATCAGCCCCAGCATTTT.

The V call is TRBV18, the J call TRBJ1-1; D may be TRBD1 (6 bases). Germline CDR1 and CDR2: KGHSH and LQKENI. Trimming shortened V by 0 bases and J by 5 bases, and 22 bases separated the two germline ends. CDR3 size: 18 residues. The CDR3 nucleotides read TGTGCCAGCTCACCACCTCCGGGACATCCCGGGTTCGGGACTGAAGCTTTCTTT. Its protein is CASSPPPGHPGFGTEAFF.

The V call is TRBV4-3, the J call TRBJ2-7, with 7 bases lining up with TRBD2. The CDR3 has 15 amino acids. Germline V lookup: CDR1 LGHNA, CDR2 YSLEER. V shed 4 bases and J 0 bases; nucleotides not matched to a gene: 6. In DNA form, the CDR3 reads TGCGCCAGCAGCCGACAAGCGGGGAGCTCCTACGAGCAGTACTTC. Amino acids: CASSRQAGSSYEQYF.

V usage is TRBV19 and J usage is TRBJ2-1, with D tentatively TRBD1 (5 bases). In germline, CDR1 is LNHDA, CDR2 SQIVND (reference sequence). The V end was cut by 2 bases, the J end by 2 bases, with 10 bases between. This CDR3 spans 15 amino acids. The DNA for the CDR3 is TGTGCCAGTAGTATACAGGGCGAGCCCTACAATGAGCAGTTCTTC. As protein: CASSIQGEPYNEQFF.

V usage is TRBV6-5 and J usage is TRBJ2-7, with D maybe TRBD2 (5 bases). The CDR3 length is 13 residues. Germline-derived CDR1 and CDR2 are MNHEY and SVGAGI. The ends were cut back, 5 bases at V and 3 bases at J, with 11 bases in the middle. The CDR3 protein is CASSPFGDYEQYF. The CDR3 DNA sequence: TGTGCCAGCAGTCCCTTCGGGGACTACGAGCAGTACTTC.

This chain connects TRBV6-6 to TRBJ1-6; TRBD1 matches 10 bases. This CDR3 region has 16 residues. After removal of 7 bases from V and 10 bases from J, the junction contained 13 bases not matched to a gene. The germline gives CDR1 MNHNY, CDR2 SVGAGI (reference sequence). The CDR3 DNA reads TGTGCCAGCAAAGGAATTAGGGACAGGGGTCTCTCACCCCTCCACTTT. It encodes CASKGIRDRGLSPLHF.

V is TRBV19 and J is TRBJ1-6; D possibly corresponds to TRBD1 (6 bases). Trimming removed 5 bases at V and 0 bases at J, with 11 bases between. This CDR3 is built from 16 residues. Germline-derived CDR1 and CDR2 are LNHDA and SQIVND (reference sequence). CDR3 DNA: TGTGCCAGTAGTTCCCAGGGGAGCTCCTATAATTCACCCCTCCACTTT. Its protein product is CASSSQGSSYNSPLHF.

The chain joins TRBV7-9 to TRBJ2-2, with no clear D. The CDR3 is 12 residues long. The germline V and J ends were trimmed by 5 bases and 9 bases, with 10 bases remaining between them. Per germline, CDR1 SEHNR and CDR2 FQNEAQ (reference sequence). The CDR3 here is CASSPSGRELFF. In DNA form, the CDR3 reads TGTGCCAGCAGCCCCTCGGGTAGGGAGCTGTTTTTT. The variable domain in full, completed from reference TRBV7-9 and TRBJ2-2, reads DTGVSQNPRHKITKRGQNVTFRCDPISEHNRLYWYRQTLGQGPEFLTYFQNEAQLEKSRLLSDRFSAERPKGSFSTLEIQRTEQGDSAMYLCASSPSGRELFFGEGSRLTVL.

The V and J genes are TRBV2 and TRBJ2-7; a possible D gene is TRBD1 (5 bases). This CDR3 spans 11 amino acids. Germline V gene sequence: CDR1 SNHLY, CDR2 FYNNEI. V lost 5 bases and J 3 bases, leaving 5 bases between the germline ends. This CDR3 reads CASSTGYEQYF. CDR3 sequence (DNA): TGTGCCAGCAGTACAGGCTACGAGCAGTACTTC. Together with reference TRBV2 and TRBJ2-7, the CDR3 gives the full variable domain: EPEVTQTPSHQVTQMGQEVILRCVPISNHLYFYWYRQILGQKVEFLVSFYNNEISEKSEIFDDQFSVERPDGSNFTLKIRSTKLEDSAMYFCASSTGYEQYFGPGTRLTVT.

The chain joins TRBV28 to TRBJ2-6; perhaps TRBD2 as D (5 bases). This CDR3 comprises 17 residues. The germline V and J ends were trimmed by 4 bases and 0 bases, with 13 bases remaining between them. Germline CDR1 reads MDHEN; CDR2 reads SYDVKM. The CDR3 is CASSYPMGSSGANVLTF. The CDR3 region has the DNA TGTGCCAGCAGTTATCCCATGGGGAGCTCTGGGGCCAACGTCCTGACTTTC.

The chain employs TRBV5-4 and TRBJ1-2, with TRBD1 matching over 7 bases. Unmatched junction bases numbered 9, after V lost 2 bases and J lost 5 bases. The CDR3 length is 15 residues. CDR1 and CDR2 (germline): SGHNT, YYREEE (reference sequence). Written as DNA, the CDR3 is TGTGCCAGCAGCTTACAGGGGACCGGCCCATATGGCTACACCTTC. It codes for CASSLQGTGPYGYTF. The variable domain in full, completed from reference TRBV5-4 and TRBJ1-2, reads ETGVTQSPTHLIKTRGQQVTLRCSSQSGHNTVSWYQQALGQGPQFIFQYYREEENGRGNFPPRFSGLQFPNYSSELNVNALELDDSALYLCASSLQGTGPYGYTFGSGTRLTVV.

This clone came up once. J is TRBJ1-5 and V is TRBV2; D not certain. The germline CDR1 and CDR2 sequences are SNHLY and FYNNEI. Trimming pared 4 bases from V and 5 bases from J, leaving 12 bases between. The CDR3 is made up of 14 amino acids. CDR3 in amino acids: CASSVRVMDQPQHF. The CDR3 DNA follows: TGTGCCAGCAGTGTGAGAGTGATGGATCAGCCCCAGCATTTT.

The V and J genes are TRBV28 and TRBJ2-7; 7 nucleotides line up with TRBD1. Germline assignment: CDR1 MDHEN and CDR2 SYDVKM. V shed 7 bases, J shed 3 bases, and the junction held 9 bases outside the gene matches. CDR3 size: 14 residues. The CDR3 DNA reads TGTGCCAGCATTCCCGACAGGGTTGGCTACGAGCAGTACTTC. Residues: CASIPDRVGYEQYF.

V and J are TRBV7-3 and TRBJ2-7; the D gene is possibly TRBD1 (6 bases). The CDR3 runs 14 residues. Germline V gene sequence: CDR1 SGHTA, CDR2 FQGTGA. V was pared by 1 base and J by 4 bases, with 11 bases between. For the CDR3, the DNA is TGTGCCAGCAGCTTAAATGGGGGCGAGTACGAGCAGTACTTC. This translates into CASSLNGGEYEQYF.